This TCR beta chain was sequenced in a study of glioma-infiltrating T cells. On the study more broadly: Dexamethasone exposure before glioma surgery was limited to six or fewer days.

For this clonotype: Antigen specificity is unknown.

Study-level points and caveats: A blood CDR3 motif signature was depleted in highly divergent patients.

Using RNA template, CDR3s of TCR alpha and beta were amplified with iRepertoire arm-PCR. TCRdb fed the multiplex PCR reads into MiXCR, producing one record per CDR3 protein. The table shows about 380,000 distinct CDR3 sequences, with 41% occurring only once. The CDR3 sequence is 13 residues long. V lost 2 bases and J 8 bases, leaving 12 bases between the germline ends. The source material was glioma tissue, nonneoplastic brain tissue, or PBMCs (not recorded which). The receptor's source is a human donor with low-grade glioma or glioblastoma, undergoing nonglioma brain surgery, or in good health (not recorded which). This chain uses TRBV12-3 or TRBV12-4 with TRBJ1-2; D is unclear. DNA for the CDR3: TGTGCCAGCAGTTTAAATAGAAATGGAGGCTACACCTTC. Amino acids: CASSLNRNGGYTF.